These 28 T cell receptor beta chains were sequenced from one sample in a study of T cell repertoires in cytomegalovirus infection. These TCRs are of unknown antigen specificity. TCRdb re-called the reads through MiXCR, storing one row per CDR3 protein. The profile shows about 890,000 distinct CDR3 sequences, around 29% of them singletons. This sample comprised cultured CD8+ T cells from PBMCs, obtained from culture after CMV antigen stimulation. The receptors derive from a human donor in good health (CMV status not recorded). Some clones in this sample may be carry-over from other donors' samples.

This chain connects TRBV24-1 to TRBJ2-1; 8 positions agree with TRBD1. The CDR3 has 14 amino acids. V was clipped by 9 bases and J by 4 bases; unmatched bases: 7. Germline-derived CDR1 and CDR2 are KGHDR and SFDVKD. Written as DNA, the CDR3 is TGTGCCACCTCTGACAGGGGACGTTACAATGAGCAGTTCTTC. The encoded protein is CATSDRGRYNEQFF.

The chain is built from TRBV6-6 and TRBJ2-2; TRBD1 might be the D (5 bases). Per the germline V gene, CDR1 is MNHNY and CDR2 is SVGAGI (reference sequence). Trimming shortened V by 0 bases and J by 3 bases, and 11 bases separated the two germline ends. The CDR3 is made up of 16 amino acids. CDR3 DNA: TGTGCCAGCAGTTACTCGAGGCAGGGTTACACCGGGGAGCTGTTTTTT. Protein: CASSYSRQGYTGELFF.

This sequence joins TRBV20-1 and TRBJ2-4; D ambiguous. This CDR3 region has 13 residues. Germline CDR1 is DFQATT and CDR2 is SNEGSKA (reference sequence). V was cut by 1 base and J by 2 bases, with 6 bases left in between. CDR3 loop: CSARGRSKNIQYF. The CDR3 bases are TGCAGTGCTAGAGGGCGGTCCAAAAACATTCAGTACTTC.

This clonotype was seen more than once but under ten times. The chain combines TRBV4-1 with TRBJ2-2, with 15 bases aligning to TRBD2. This CDR3 region has 16 residues. Germline CDR1 is MGHRA and CDR2 is YSYEKL. The J segment lost 5 bases and the V segment lost 8 bases, leaving 6 bases of the junction unmatched. CDR3 bases: TGCGCCAGCCGGACTAGCGGGGGGGCGAGTACCGGGGAGCTGTTTTTT. This translates into CASRTSGGASTGELFF.

The gene calls are TRBV4-3 and TRBJ1-1; D remains ambiguous. Germline CDR1 and CDR2: LGHNA and YSLEER. The CDR3 sequence is 14 residues long. Trimming removed 1 base at V and 11 bases at J, with 17 bases between. The CDR3 nucleotides read TGCGCCAGCAGCCAAGTAATCGGAGCGCTGAACGCTTTCTTT. It yields the protein CASSQVIGALNAFF.

This clonotype was picked up many times. The V and J genes are TRBV7-6 and TRBJ2-2, with 8 bases aligning to TRBD1. CDR1 is SGHVS, CDR2 FNYEAQ, per germline. The J segment lost 3 bases and the V segment lost 1 base, leaving 4 bases of the junction unmatched. There are 16 residues in the CDR3. The CDR3 sequence: CASSLGPGGDTGELFF. CDR3 nucleotide sequence: TGTGCCAGCAGCTTAGGCCCAGGGGGCGACACCGGGGAGCTGTTTTTT.

In its sample, this clonotype was seen a few times. The V gene is TRBV19, the J gene TRBJ2-2, with D perhaps matching TRBD1 or TRBD2 (5 bases each). The CDR3 contains 18 residues. Trimming pared 4 bases from V and 3 bases from J, leaving 21 bases between. Germline V gene sequence: CDR1 LNHDA, CDR2 SQIVND (reference sequence). CDR3 nucleotides: TGTGCCAGTAGTAAATACCGGGACCTGAGGGAAGACACCGGGGAGCTGTTTTTT. Translation gives CASSKYRDLREDTGELFF.

This clonotype was seen a few times. V is TRBV15 and J is TRBJ2-1; 10 bases are shared with TRBD2. V lost 11 bases, J lost 3 bases, and 4 bases stayed unmatched. The CDR3 consists of 13 residues. Germline V gene lookup returns CDR1 LNHNV and CDR2 YYDKDF (reference sequence). The CDR3, as DNA: TGTGCCGCTGGGACTAGCGACTACAATGAGCAGTTCTTC. Protein sequence: CAAGTSDYNEQFF.

This clonotype was counted between two and nine times. The gene calls are TRBV20-1 and TRBJ1-5; unclear D gene. This CDR3 region has 14 residues. Germline V gene lookup returns CDR1 DFQATT and CDR2 SNEGSKA (reference sequence). The V end was cut by 0 bases, the J end by 3 bases, with 9 bases between. Written as DNA, the CDR3 is TGCAGTGCTAGAGATAACGGGCCCAATCAGCCCCAGCATTTT. This codes for CSARDNGPNQPQHF.

A note on this clonotype: At one end, the junction sequence differs from germline, possibly due to a read error. The J gene is TRBJ1-2, the V gene TRBV7-9; D possibly corresponds to TRBD1 (6 bases). The CDR3 length is 19 residues. Germline values: CDR1 SEHNR, CDR2 FQNEAQ (reference sequence). CDR3 sequence: CASSPPTRGEQGRDYGFTF. DNA of the CDR3: TGTGCCAGCAGCCCACCTACTCGGGGAGAACAGGGCAGGGACTATGGCTTCACCTTC.

The rearrangement links TRBV6-1 to TRBJ1-5; 7 nucleotides match TRBD1. CDR3 length equals 13 residues. V lost 8 bases, J lost 3 bases, and 4 bases stayed unmatched. Germline loops: CDR1 MNHNS, CDR2 SASEGT. CDR3 in amino acids: CASGQVDNQPQHF. The CDR3 nucleotides are TGTGCCAGCGGACAGGTTGACAATCAGCCCCAGCATTTT.

The chain is built from TRBV12-3 or TRBV12-4 and TRBJ2-1, with D uncertain. The germline V and J ends were trimmed by 2 bases and 2 bases, with 4 bases remaining between them. The CDR3 is made up of 13 amino acids. CDR3 sequence reads: CASSLQPYNEQFF. CDR3 nucleotides: TGTGCCAGCAGTTTACAACCCTACAATGAGCAGTTCTTC.

In its sample, this clonotype was seen many times. The chain links TRBV7-6 to TRBJ2-1, with D maybe TRBD2 (6 bases). Trimming shortened V by 5 bases and J by 1 base, and 18 bases separated the two germline ends. CDR3 size: 17 residues. From germline, CDR1 is SGHVS and CDR2 FNYEAQ. For the CDR3, the DNA is TGTGCCAGCAGCCCAGGAGGGGTTACGTTATCCTACAATGAGCAGTTCTTC. Amino acid sequence: CASSPGGVTLSYNEQFF. The full variable domain, its missing parts supplied by reference TRBV7-6 and TRBJ2-1, is GAGVSQSPRYKVTKRGQDVALRCDPISGHVSLYWYRQALGQGPEFLTYFNYEAQQDKSGLPNDRFSAERPEGSISTLTIQRTEQRDSAMYRCASSPGGVTLSYNEQFFGPGTRLTVL.

The chain joins TRBV4-1 to TRBJ2-2; D gene ambiguous. The V gene lost 3 bases and the J gene lost 7 bases, with 9 bases spanning the gap. Germline CDR1 is MGHRA and CDR2 is YSYEKL. The CDR3 covers 13 residues. This chain's CDR3 is CASSHPLDGELFF. The CDR3 DNA sequence: TGCGCCAGCAGCCATCCCTTGGACGGGGAGCTGTTTTTT.

This clonotype was seen a handful of times. This chain uses TRBV27 with TRBJ1-2; 9 positions agree with TRBD1. Unmatched junction bases numbered 10, after V lost 10 bases and J lost 4 bases. This CDR3 contains 14 residues. Germline CDR1 MNHEY, CDR2 SMNVEV (reference sequence). The CDR3 DNA follows: TGTGCCACGAAACAACAGGGGGCGATCTATGGCTACACCTTC. It codes for CATKQQGAIYGYTF.

V and J are TRBV4-1 and TRBJ2-1, with D perhaps TRBD1 or TRBD2 (5 bases each). Germline values: CDR1 MGHRA, CDR2 YSYEKL. This CDR3 region has 14 residues. Trimming stripped 2 bases from V and 5 bases from J, with 10 bases between. CDR3 in DNA: TGCGCCAGCAGCCAATTCCGGGGCCACAATGAGCAGTTCTTC. Its translation: CASSQFRGHNEQFF.

This clonotype has a handful of counts. The gene calls are TRBV6-5 and TRBJ2-2; D uncertain. Germline CDR1 reads MNHEY; CDR2 reads SVGAGI. V lost 2 bases and J 1 base, leaving 11 bases between the germline ends. The CDR3 is 16 residues long. Here the CDR3 DNA reads TGTGCCAGCAGTTACGGGGTGACGGAGAACACCGGGGAGCTGTTTTTT. Translating it yields CASSYGVTENTGELFF.

This chain joins TRBV3-1 and TRBJ2-1; TRBD1 matches 9 bases. V lost 4 bases to trimming and J lost 7 bases; unmatched junction nucleotides: 8. Germline V gene sequence: CDR1 LGHDT, CDR2 YNNKEL (reference sequence). The CDR3 sequence is 15 residues long. CDR3 residues: CASSLAGQGRNEQFF. The DNA for the CDR3 is TGTGCCAGCAGCCTGGCGGGACAGGGTCGGAATGAGCAGTTCTTC.

J is TRBJ1-4 and V is TRBV10-3, with D hard to call. Trimming stripped 2 bases from V and 7 bases from J, with 11 bases between. This CDR3 is 14 amino acids long. Germline V gene lookup returns CDR1 ENHRY and CDR2 SYGVKD. The DNA of the CDR3 is TGTGCCATCAGTGAGCTGAGTGCTGGTGAAAAACTGTTTTTT. Amino acids: CAISELSAGEKLFF.

The J gene is TRBJ2-3, the V gene TRBV27, with TRBD2 matching over 7 bases. CDR1 is MNHEY and CDR2 is SMNVEV in the germline V gene (reference sequence). This CDR3 comprises 15 residues. With V trimmed by 4 bases and J by 2 bases, 6 bases remained unmatched. CDR3 sequence reads: CASSWGGANTDTQYF. CDR3 nucleotides: TGTGCCAGCAGTTGGGGAGGGGCCAACACAGATACGCAGTATTTT.

This clonotype was counted only a few times. This chain links TRBV5-1 with TRBJ1-1; TRBD1 matches at 7 bases. Losses at the gene ends were 4 bases for V and 6 bases for J; bases not matched to a gene: 9. This CDR3 comprises 14 residues. Germline V gene lookup returns CDR1 SGHRS and CDR2 YFSETQ. CDR3 sequence: CASSATTGVSEAFF. The CDR3 DNA follows: TGCGCCAGCAGCGCCACTACAGGGGTCTCTGAAGCTTTCTTT.

The chain employs TRBV2 and TRBJ2-4; weak D call: TRBD2 (6 bases). The CDR3 sequence is 14 residues long. V was trimmed by 8 bases and J by 5 bases, leaving 16 bases between them. Germline V lookup: CDR1 SNHLY, CDR2 FYNNEI. CDR3 nucleotide sequence: TGTGCCAGCGAGCCCGGGACTCCCCAAAACATTCAGTACTTC. Translation gives CASEPGTPQNIQYF.

V and J are TRBV24-1 and TRBJ1-5; maybe TRBD1 (5 bases). This CDR3 spans 14 amino acids. The germline gives CDR1 KGHDR, CDR2 SFDVKD. Trimming took off 4 bases at V and 9 bases at J, with 15 bases between the two ends. CDR3 sequence reads: CATSDSTVVGPQHF. CDR3 in DNA: TGTGCCACCAGTGACTCGACAGTCGTAGGGCCCCAGCATTTT.

This clonotype was counted ten times or more. The J gene is TRBJ2-1, the V gene TRBV20-1; 12 positions match TRBD2. The CDR3 extends over 15 amino acids. J gave up 8 bases and V 0 bases, and 5 bases lay outside the gene matches. Germline lookup yields CDR1 DFQATT and CDR2 SNEGSKA (reference sequence). The chain's CDR3 is CSARDSSGGAYEQFF. The CDR3 coding sequence is TGCAGTGCTAGAGATTCTAGCGGGGGGGCCTATGAGCAGTTCTTC.

This clonotype came up a few times. J is TRBJ2-1 and V is TRBV11-2, with 12 positions matching TRBD2. V was pared by 5 bases and J by 0 bases, with 5 bases of the junction left unmatched. Per germline, CDR1 SGHAT and CDR2 FQNNGV. CDR3 length: 17 residues. The CDR3 loop is CASSPWTSGNSYNEQFF. In nucleotides, the CDR3 is TGTGCCAGCAGCCCCTGGACTAGCGGGAACTCCTACAATGAGCAGTTCTTC.

The CDR3 spells CASSLRIAGAYEQYF. CDR3 DNA sequence: TGCGCCAGCAGCCTCAGAATAGCGGGGGCCTACGAGCAGTACTTC. The J gene is TRBJ2-7, the V gene TRBV4-1; 9 bases agree with TRBD2. The CDR3 sequence is 15 residues long. The germline gives CDR1 MGHRA, CDR2 YSYEKL. V was pared by 4 bases and J by 2 bases, with 6 bases of the junction left unmatched.

This clonotype appeared a few times. The chain has TRBV20-1 and TRBJ1-2; D unresolved. Trimming took 0 bases from V and 3 from J, leaving 8 bases between them. The CDR3 contains 13 residues. Germline V gene lookup returns CDR1 DFQATT and CDR2 SNEGSKA (reference sequence). CDR3 DNA: TGCAGTGCTAGAGACCGAGAAGACTATGGCTACACCTTC. The encoded protein is CSARDREDYGYTF.

This clonotype was observed at least ten times. The V and J genes are TRBV12-3 or TRBV12-4 and TRBJ2-1; 11 nucleotides agree with TRBD2. The CDR3 has 15 amino acids. V shed 8 bases, J shed 3 bases, and the junction held 6 bases outside the gene matches. CDR3 nucleotides: TGTGCCAGCGGATATAGCGGGGGGGACTACAATGAGCAGTTCTTC. Protein sequence: CASGYSGGDYNEQFF.